A single sample gave rise to the 28 T cell receptor beta chains below, sequenced in a study of cytomegalovirus exposure and HLA in healthy donors. Primers included in the PCR were 60 Vbeta and 13 Jbeta primers. Using immunoSEQ multiplex PCR, the repertoire was profiled, and TCRdb retains in-frame clones only, with some absent. The table lists about 160,000 clones, 80% of them singletons. Sequencing was performed on PBMCs. The origin of the receptors is a male donor in good health and CMV-seropositive.

This clone was observed once. The rearrangement joins TRBV14 to TRBJ1-6; the D is unclear. Trimming cost V 0 bases and J 4 bases, with 10 bases left between them. Germline lookup yields CDR1 SGHDN and CDR2 FVKESK. This CDR3 is 16 amino acids long. CDR3 protein: CASSQDFEPYNSPLHF. The CDR3, as DNA: TGTGCCAGCAGCCAAGATTTTGAGCCTTATAATTCACCCCTCCACTTT.

The chain is built from TRBV5-1 and TRBJ2-2; 9 bases line up with TRBD1. The V gene's germline CDR1 is SGHRS and CDR2 YFSETQ. V lost 3 bases to trimming and J lost 7 bases; unmatched junction nucleotides: 7. The CDR3 is 15 amino acids. The CDR3 nucleotides are TGCGCCAGCAGCTCCGGGACAGGGTTGATCGGGGAGCTGTTTTTT. This translates into CASSSGTGLIGELFF. Combining the CDR3 with reference TRBV5-1 and TRBJ2-2 gives the whole variable domain KAGVTQTPRYLIKTRGQQVTLSCSPISGHRSVSWYQQTPGQGLQFLFEYFSETQRNKGNFPGRFSGRQFSNSRSEMNVSTLELGDSALYLCASSSGTGLIGELFFGEGSRLTVL.

The chain employs TRBV6-5 and TRBJ2-5; 9 nucleotides match TRBD1. The J call may be faulty, since TRBJ2-7 better matches the DNA end. CDR1 MNHEY and CDR2 SVGAGI come from the germline V gene. CDR3 length equals 13 residues. The CDR3 spells CATTGQGSYEQYF. In DNA form, the CDR3 reads TGTGCCACAACGGGACAGGGCTCCTACGAGCAGTACTTC.

Only a few counts were recorded for this clone. The chain has TRBV11-3 and TRBJ2-5; 8 nucleotides match TRBD2. J gave up 2 bases and V 1 base, and 6 bases lay outside the gene matches. Germline V gene lookup returns CDR1 SGHNT and CDR2 YENEEA. This CDR3 contains 16 residues. The CDR3 coding sequence is TGTGCCAGCAGCTTAGCTAGCGGGCGGCATCAAGAGACCCAGTACTTC. Translating it yields CASSLASGRHQETQYF.

The V call is TRBV13, the J call TRBJ1-1, with D uncertain. The germline V gene has CDR1 PRHDT and CDR2 FYEKMQ (reference sequence). The V gene lost 1 base and the J gene lost 4 bases, with 7 bases spanning the gap. This CDR3 is 13 amino acids long. CDR3 region: CASSLVRSTEAFF. CDR3 nucleotide sequence: TGTGCCAGCAGCTTAGTGAGGAGCACTGAAGCTTTCTTT.

This clone came up once. The chain couples TRBV13 to TRBJ2-1, with TRBD2 identical over 7 bases. There are 16 residues in the CDR3. The trim removed 5 bases at V and 4 bases at J, leaving 11 bases unmatched. Germline V lookup: CDR1 PRHDT, CDR2 FYEKMQ (reference sequence). CDR3 sequence: CASSLAASENYNEQFF. CDR3 DNA sequence: TGTGCCAGCAGCCTAGCGGCTAGCGAGAATTACAATGAGCAGTTCTTC.

Written as DNA, the CDR3 is TGTGCCAGCAGCTTGTCCCCTGGGGGGCAGGGGGGCGAAAAACTGTTTTTT. This translates into CASSLSPGGQGGEKLFF. The chain couples TRBV5-4 to TRBJ1-4; 7 bases are a match to TRBD1. The CDR3 is 17 residues long. V shed 1 base, J shed 8 bases, and the junction held 14 bases outside the gene matches. Looked up from germline, CDR1 is SGHNT and CDR2 is YYREEE (reference sequence).

This clone was counted between two and nine times. The chain is built from TRBV21-1 and TRBJ2-5; the DNA was not compared with TRBD2, the D call given in the table. Near its end, the DNA agrees better with TRBJ2-7, so the J call may be wrong. TRBV21-1 is tagged as a pseudogene. CDR3 size: 13 residues. The CDR3 here is CASSKTTLYEQYF. The CDR3 nucleotides are TGTGCCAGCAGCAAGACTACCCTTTACGAGCAGTACTTC.

The chain employs TRBV23-1 and TRBJ1-1, with 8 bases identical to TRBD1. TRBV23-1 is marked as an open reading frame, function uncertain. The CDR3 has 15 amino acids. After removal of 4 bases from V and 4 bases from J, the junction contained 8 bases not matched to a gene. CDR3 sequence: CASSLPTGDRTEAFF. CDR3 DNA sequence: TGCGCCAGCAGTCTCCCGACAGGGGATCGCACTGAAGCTTTCTTT.

The V and J genes are TRBV6-4 and TRBJ2-4, with TRBD2 identical over 13 bases. The length of the CDR3 is 19 residues. Trimming at V came to 7 bases and at J to 1 base, leaving 13 bases not matched to a gene. Germline loops: CDR1 MRHNA, CDR2 SNTAGT. The CDR3 here is CASNGPGLAGMGAKNIQYF. The CDR3 nucleotides are TGTGCCAGCAACGGACCGGGACTAGCGGGAATGGGGGCCAAAAACATTCAGTACTTC.

The genes are TRBV14 and TRBJ2-1, with D possibly being TRBD2 (6 bases). Germline V CDR1 and CDR2: SGHDN, FVKESK. Trimming took off 0 bases at V and 0 bases at J, with 18 bases between the two ends. CDR3 size: 19 residues. The CDR3 region is CASSQDRGIGRSSYNEQFF. The CDR3 region has the DNA TGTGCCAGCAGCCAAGATAGGGGAATAGGGAGGAGCTCCTACAATGAGCAGTTCTTC.

The chain couples TRBV7-2 to TRBJ1-2, with 9 bases aligning to TRBD1. The CDR3 runs to 13 residues. V lost 3 bases and J lost 8; bases outside the gene matches: 4. CDR1 and CDR2 (germline): SGHTA, FQGNSA. The CDR3 nucleotides read TGTGCCAGCAGCTTGGGACAGGGAAGCGGCTACACCTTC. Encoded protein: CASSLGQGSGYTF. Full variable domain (outside the CDR3, taken from reference TRBV7-2 and TRBJ1-2): GAGVSQSPSNKVTEKGKDVELRCDPISGHTALYWYRQSLGQGLEFLIYFQGNSAPDKSGLPSDRFSAERTGGSVSTLTIQRTQQEDSAVYLCASSLGQGSGYTFGSGTRLTVV.

The chain recombines TRBV5-1 with TRBJ1-4; D gene uncertain. The CDR3 extends over 14 amino acids. V lost 4 bases and J lost 0, with 7 bases in between. Germline V gene data show CDR1 as SGHRS and CDR2 as YFSETQ. The CDR3, as DNA: TGCGCCAGCAGCACCCCTACAACTAATGAAAAACTGTTTTTT. This translates into CASSTPTTNEKLFF.

V usage is TRBV6-5 and J usage is TRBJ1-5; 8 nucleotides match TRBD1. With V trimmed by 6 bases and J by 5 bases, 9 bases remained unmatched. The CDR3 has 15 amino acids. Germline-derived CDR1 and CDR2 are MNHEY and SVGAGI. CDR3 protein: CASRPPGTGHQPQHF. The CDR3 DNA reads as TGTGCCAGCAGGCCACCCGGGACAGGCCATCAGCCCCAGCATTTT.

CDR3 residues: CASSKTDEGRYEQYF. The CDR3 DNA is TGTGCCAGCAGCAAGACGGACGAGGGGAGGTACGAGCAGTACTTC. The chain combines TRBV11-3 with TRBJ2-7; D possibly corresponds to TRBD2 (6 bases). The CDR3 loop spans 15 amino acids. The ends were cut back, 5 bases at V and 4 bases at J, with 18 bases in the middle. Per germline, CDR1 SGHNT and CDR2 YENEEA.

This clone has only one observation. The chain recombines TRBV9 with TRBJ2-3; a weak D match, TRBD2 (7 bases). This CDR3 has 13 residues. With 4 bases removed from V and 10 bases from J, the gap between germline ends came to 16 bases. CDR1 SGDLS and CDR2 YYNGEE come from the germline V gene. This CDR3 reads CASSSEGGMAQYF. The CDR3 region has the DNA TGTGCCAGCAGCTCAGAGGGGGGGATGGCGCAGTATTTT. Combining the CDR3 with reference TRBV9 and TRBJ2-3 gives the whole variable domain DSGVTQTPKHLITATGQRVTLRCSPRSGDLSVYWYQQSLDQGLQFLIQYYNGEERAKGNILERFSAQQFPDLHSELNLSSLELGDSALYFCASSSEGGMAQYFGPGTRLTVL.

V is TRBV30 and J is TRBJ1-3; D is unclear. Germline V gene lookup returns CDR1 GTSNPN and CDR2 SVGIG (reference sequence). This CDR3 comprises 15 residues. Between the trimmed V and J ends, which lost 2 bases and 4 bases, there was a span of 15 bases. The chain's CDR3 is CAWSPGPGTGNTIYF. For the CDR3, the DNA is TGTGCCTGGAGTCCTGGTCCCGGTACGGGAAACACCATATATTTT.

Concerning this clone itself: The junction departs from the called germline gene at one end, perhaps through a read error. The chain employs TRBV7-9 and TRBJ1-2; 7 nucleotides line up with TRBD1. Per the germline V gene, CDR1 is SEHNR and CDR2 is FQNEAQ (reference sequence). The CDR3 spans 19 residues. Here the CDR3 DNA reads TGTTCCAGCAGCTTAAGGCCCCGAGCTTTAGGACAGGTCCTCTATGGCTACACCTTC. Translated, it gives CSSSLRPRALGQVLYGYTF.

This clone was seen just once. The V gene is TRBV30, the J gene TRBJ1-5; D possibly corresponds to TRBD1 (5 bases). V lost 4 bases, J lost 3 bases, and 13 bases lay in between. This CDR3 is built from 14 residues. Germline V gene sequence: CDR1 GTSNPN, CDR2 SVGIG (reference sequence). CDR3 sequence: CAWTPGHYNQPQHF. CDR3 in DNA: TGTGCCTGGACCCCCGGACACTACAATCAGCCCCAGCATTTT.

The chain couples TRBV15 to TRBJ1-2; D perhaps matches TRBD1 (6 bases). Germline CDR1 and CDR2: LNHNV and YYDKDF (reference sequence). The CDR3 loop spans 14 amino acids. The V gene lost 1 base and the J gene lost 4 bases, with 10 bases spanning the gap. The CDR3, as DNA: TGTGCCACCAGCAGAGCGGGACAAGGCTATGGCTACACCTTC. Its translation: CATSRAGQGYGYTF.

The genes are TRBV7-8 and TRBJ1-3; D call uncertain. Per the germline V gene, CDR1 is SGHVS and CDR2 is FQNEAQ. Trimming pared 2 bases from V and 0 bases from J, leaving 5 bases between. The CDR3 is 14 residues long. CDR3 sequence: CASSLRGSGNTIYF. CDR3 in DNA: TGTGCCAGCAGCTTACGGGGCTCTGGAAACACCATATATTTT.

V gene TRBV29-1 combines with J gene TRBJ1-3, with TRBD1 identical over 10 bases. V lost 4 bases, J lost 2 bases, and 5 bases stayed unmatched. This CDR3 spans 15 amino acids. The germline gives CDR1 SQVTM, CDR2 ANQGSEA. Here the CDR3 reads CSVGDRGVTGNTIYF. The DNA for the CDR3 is TGCAGCGTTGGGGACAGGGGAGTAACTGGAAACACCATATATTTT.

The genes are TRBV14 and TRBJ2-4, with 10 nucleotides matching TRBD1. Looked up from germline, CDR1 is SGHDN and CDR2 is FVKESK. The CDR3 sequence is 13 residues long. With V trimmed by 5 bases and J by 6 bases, 1 base remained unmatched. The DNA of the CDR3 is TGTGCCAGCAGCTGGGACAGGGGAAACATTCAGTACTTC. Translated: CASSWDRGNIQYF.

This chain links TRBV2 with TRBJ2-6; D remains unclear. V was shortened by 6 bases and J by 0 bases, with 6 bases between the two germline ends. Per the germline V gene, CDR1 is SNHLY and CDR2 is FYNNEI. The CDR3 is made up of 14 amino acids. The CDR3: CASSDISGANVLTF. CDR3 DNA sequence: TGTGCCAGCAGCGACATCTCTGGGGCCAACGTCCTGACTTTC.

The chain recombines TRBV12-5 with TRBJ2-3; D remains ambiguous. Trimming stripped 6 bases from V and 6 bases from J, with 13 bases between. The CDR3 length is 13 residues. Germline V CDR1 and CDR2: LGHNT, FRNRAP. The CDR3 DNA sequence: TGTGCTAGTGGCCCGCCTAGGCTGGATACGCAGTATTTT. This sequence encodes CASGPPRLDTQYF.

J is TRBJ1-2 and V is TRBV6-6; TRBD1 matches at 11 bases. Looked up from germline, CDR1 is MNHNY and CDR2 is SVGAGI (reference sequence). Trimming cost V 5 bases and J 7 bases; bases outside gene matches: 3. The CDR3 is 13 amino acids. In nucleotides, the CDR3 is TGTGCCAGCAGTGGGGGACAGGGGGGTGGCTACACCTTC. It codes for CASSGGQGGGYTF.

This CDR3 reads CARSGTSGRGDTQYF. CDR3 DNA sequence: TGTGCCAGATCCGGGACTAGCGGGAGGGGGGATACGCAGTATTTT. The chain employs TRBV2 and TRBJ2-3; 16 nucleotides align to TRBD2. Trimming removed 9 bases from V and 6 bases from J; junction bases left unmatched: 6. The CDR3 spans 15 residues. Germline lookup yields CDR1 SNHLY and CDR2 FYNNEI.

The chain carries TRBV27 and TRBJ1-1; weak D call: TRBD1 (5 bases). This CDR3 region has 14 residues. V was cut by 2 bases and J by 6 bases, with 13 bases left in between. Per the germline V gene, CDR1 is MNHEY and CDR2 is SMNVEV (reference sequence). As DNA, the CDR3 is TGTGCCAGCAGTTTAGGAGCCGGGGACTCTGAAGCTTTCTTT. Translated: CASSLGAGDSEAFF.